This TCR beta chain derives from a study of PD-1 blockade in classical Hodgkin lymphoma. Study-wide findings and caveats: Anyone who began nivolumab under 1 year after ASCT was excluded. TCR diversity in CD4+, not CD8+, cells rose significantly by C4D1. TCR diversity at baseline was reported to be reduced in newly diagnosed patients relative to healthy donors.

Concerning this clone: No antigen is known for it.

Looked up from germline, CDR1 is KGHSH and CDR2 is LQKENI. The CDR3 is 16 amino acids. The junction had 4 bases not matched to a gene; V was cut back by 2 bases and J by 1 base. Measured with immunoSEQ multiplex PCR; TCRdb has only the in-frame clones, and not every one. Among about 23,000 clones, about two thirds were seen once, and the ten largest hold 17%. Each patient relapsed following autologous stem cell transplantation, and prior brentuximab vedotin exposure differed. Responses achieved at best were complete response, partial response or progressive disease. The sample consisted of peripheral blood mononuclear cells (PBMCs), taken at baseline. This sequence originates from a human donor with classical Hodgkin lymphoma. V usage is TRBV18 and J usage is TRBJ1-1; TRBD1 matches at 10 bases. CDR3 residues: CASSPDRGRRNTEAFF. CDR3 nucleotides: TGTGCCAGCTCACCAGACAGGGGGCGGAGGAACACTGAAGCTTTCTTT.